This T cell receptor (beta chain) comes out of a study of blood T cell repertoires in COVID-19. Study at large: Samples came from the United States, Italy and Spain, spanning acute and convalescent COVID-19. The analysed material was cDNA or gDNA that came from T cells, B-cell-depleted T cells, or PBMCs.

The authors' processing: Reference gene primer amplification in the assay estimated nucleated cell counts. The repertoire was sequenced with immunoSEQ multiplex PCR; TCRdb's copy has only in-frame clones and lacks some. V, J and clone size were drawn from that table, and D and trimming were deduced from the DNA. The data hold approximately 49,000 clones, with around 84% observed a single time. The sequenced sample was peripheral blood. The source of this sequence is a man aged 50-60 years with acute or convalescent COVID-19.

The CDR3 loop reads CASVAGWGNTEAFF. The CDR3 coding sequence is TGTGCCAGCGTGGCAGGGTGGGGGAACACTGAAGCTTTCTTT. This chain uses TRBV28 with TRBJ1-1; the D gene is possibly TRBD1 (5 bases). Germline V CDR1 and CDR2: MDHEN, SYDVKM. This CDR3 has 14 amino acids. V lost 8 bases to trimming and J lost 1 base, with 14 bases between them.